This T cell receptor beta chain was sequenced for a study of shared clonotypes between healthy human individuals. Study-level points and caveats: Memory subsets generally showed lower estimated richness than naive subsets.

CDR1 and CDR2 (germline): GTSNPN, SVGIG (reference sequence). Trimming removed 7 bases from V and 4 bases from J, with 13 bases in between. The CDR3 extends over 12 amino acids. This clone has only one observation. Its antigen is as yet unknown. Produced via immunoSEQ multiplex PCR; TCRdb's table is partial and in-frame only. The sample contains 2 million to 2.5 million clones, 90% to 95% of which appear only once. This receptor was obtained from a man between 18 and 35 years old in good health. Some clones in this sample may be carry-over from other donors' samples. Sequenced input: naive CD4+ T cells from PBMCs. Noted subset: CD45RA+ positively selected. This sequence joins TRBV30 and TRBJ2-5; possibly TRBD2 for D (6 bases). The CDR3 DNA follows: TGTGCCTCTTCAATCGGGAGAGAGACCCAGTACTTC. Its protein is CASSIGRETQYF.